The 18 T cell receptor beta chains below all came from one sample that was sequenced in a study of blood T cell repertoires in COVID-19. Measured with immunoSEQ multiplex PCR; TCRdb has only the in-frame clones, and not every one. The sample has over 35,000 clones, 70% to 90% seen once; the top ten hold around an eighth. Sequenced: peripheral blood. All receptors derive from a human donor in a cohort sampled during active COVID-19.

V usage is TRBV6-6 and J usage is TRBJ1-1; D not certain. CDR1 MNHNY and CDR2 SVGAGI come from the germline V gene (reference sequence). With 8 bases removed from V and 3 bases from J, the gap between germline ends came to 10 bases. This CDR3 region has 12 residues. The CDR3 sequence is CASSDIYTEAFF. CDR3 coding DNA: TGTGCCAGCTCCGACATTTACACTGAAGCTTTCTTT.

This chain connects TRBV28 to TRBJ1-2; maybe TRBD1 (5 bases). Germline V lookup: CDR1 MDHEN, CDR2 SYDVKM. The CDR3 spans 14 residues. Trimming removed 5 bases from V and 2 bases from J, with 12 bases in between. CDR3 region: CASSPEQANYGYTF. CDR3 coding DNA: TGTGCCAGCAGTCCCGAACAGGCGAACTATGGCTACACCTTC.

The chain carries TRBV7-3 and TRBJ2-3; tentative D call: TRBD1 (5 bases). This CDR3 contains 12 residues. V was cut by 5 bases and J by 7 bases, with 10 bases left in between. The germline V gene encodes CDR1 SGHTA and CDR2 FQGTGA. The CDR3 protein is CASSQGAYTQYF. The CDR3 coding sequence is TGTGCCAGCAGCCAAGGGGCGTATACGCAGTATTTT.

The CDR3 is CAWSAGQVNQPQHF. The CDR3 DNA reads TGTGCCTGGAGTGCTGGACAGGTAAATCAGCCCCAGCATTTT. The chain joins TRBV30 to TRBJ1-5; 7 bases match TRBD1. The germline CDR1 and CDR2 sequences are GTSNPN and SVGIG (reference sequence). The CDR3 covers 14 residues. Germline trimming cut 1 base from V and 4 bases from J; bases unmatched to any gene: 4.

The chain has TRBV25-1 and TRBJ1-2, with TRBD1 identical over 7 bases. Germline V gene data show CDR1 as MGHDK and CDR2 as SYGVNS. V shed 1 base, J shed 4 bases, and the junction held 6 bases outside the gene matches. The CDR3 is made up of 15 amino acids. CDR3 DNA sequence: TGTGCCAGCAGTGAATCCGACAGGGTGGGCTATGGCTACACCTTC. It specifies CASSESDRVGYGYTF.

V usage is TRBV7-2 and J usage is TRBJ2-5; no definite D call. Per germline, CDR1 SGHTA and CDR2 FQGNSA. CDR3 length: 13 amino acids. The V gene lost 2 bases and the J gene lost 0 bases, with 4 bases spanning the gap. The chain's CDR3 is CASSLIYQETQYF. Here the CDR3 DNA reads TGTGCCAGCAGCTTAATATACCAAGAGACCCAGTACTTC.

This clone is categorized as medium-sized. This chain links TRBV19 with TRBJ1-5; maybe TRBD1 (5 bases). The germline V and J ends were trimmed by 7 bases and 0 bases, with 13 bases remaining between them. This CDR3 contains 15 residues. Per the germline V gene, CDR1 is LNHDA and CDR2 is SQIVND (reference sequence). The CDR3 loop is CASTPLGASNQPQHF. Here the CDR3 DNA reads TGTGCCAGTACCCCGCTAGGGGCTAGCAATCAGCCCCAGCATTTT.

The CDR3, as DNA: TGTGCCAGCTCACTAACACAGGGGGATACTGGAAACACCATATATTTT. This codes for CASSLTQGDTGNTIYF. The chain joins TRBV18 to TRBJ1-3; 8 positions agree with TRBD1. The V gene end was trimmed by 4 bases and the J gene end by 2 bases; junction bases not matched to a gene: 7. This CDR3 is built from 16 residues. Germline CDR1 and CDR2: KGHSH and LQKENI.

V gene TRBV7-2 combines with J gene TRBJ2-3; maybe TRBD2 (5 bases). Germline assignment: CDR1 SGHTA and CDR2 FQGNSA. CDR3 length: 14 amino acids. The V end lost 5 bases, the J end lost 0 bases, and 9 bases lay between the germline ends. CDR3 sequence reads: CASSPDFSTDTQYF. In nucleotides, the CDR3 is TGTGCCAGCAGCCCGGACTTTAGCACAGATACGCAGTATTTT.

V and J are TRBV7-8 and TRBJ1-1; no definite D call. Between the trimmed V and J ends, which lost 5 bases and 8 bases, there was a span of 18 bases. Germline V lookup: CDR1 SGHVS, CDR2 FQNEAQ. The CDR3 contains 14 residues. CDR3 bases: TGTGCCAGCAGCCAGGCTCGAGGTAGGAGGGAAGCTTTCTTT. Protein sequence: CASSQARGRREAFF.

The J gene is TRBJ2-6, the V gene TRBV7-8; TRBD1 matches 7 bases. The germline V gene has CDR1 SGHVS and CDR2 FQNEAQ. The CDR3 runs 16 residues. The V and J ends lost 3 bases and 0 bases, in that order; junction bases with no gene match: 2. The CDR3 reads CASSLAGGSGANVLTF. The CDR3 DNA follows: TGTGCCAGCAGCTTGGCAGGGGGCTCTGGGGCCAACGTCCTGACTTTC.

The chain joins TRBV3-1 (or the pseudogene TRBV3-2) to TRBJ2-5; 9 bases are a match to TRBD2. Germline assignment: CDR1 LGHDT and CDR2 YNNKEL (reference sequence). The V gene end was trimmed by 0 bases and the J gene end by 3 bases; junction bases not matched to a gene: 8. This CDR3 has 17 amino acids. CDR3 protein: CASSQDAWGGGEETQYF. The CDR3 DNA reads as TGTGCCAGCAGCCAAGATGCCTGGGGCGGGGGGGAAGAGACCCAGTACTTC.

The CDR3 nucleotides are TGTGCCAGCAGTGAATCGGGACAGGGGCCTTCTGAAGCTTTCTTT. Encoded protein: CASSESGQGPSEAFF. The V gene is TRBV25-1, the J gene TRBJ1-1; 10 bases are a match to TRBD1. The germline V gene has CDR1 MGHDK and CDR2 SYGVNS. The CDR3 loop spans 15 amino acids. V lost 1 base to trimming and J lost 6 bases; unmatched junction nucleotides: 5.

The chain couples TRBV4-1 to TRBJ1-3, with D unresolved. The V gene's germline CDR1 is MGHRA and CDR2 YSYEKL. V was cut by 1 base and J by 0 bases, with 13 bases left in between. The CDR3 runs 17 residues. The CDR3 DNA is TGCGCCAGCAGCCAAGGGTCTTCGAGGAGCTCTGGAAACACCATATATTTT. Translation: CASSQGSSRSSGNTIYF.

This clone was found a few times. The rearrangement links TRBV28 to TRBJ1-5, with a tentative D call TRBD1 (5 bases). This CDR3 is built from 15 residues. Germline CDR1 is MDHEN and CDR2 is SYDVKM. V lost 4 bases and J lost 6, with 16 bases in between. CDR3 residues: CASSSIQGIGQPQHF. Written as DNA, the CDR3 is TGTGCCAGCAGTTCGATTCAGGGTATAGGTCAGCCCCAGCATTTT.

The chain is built from TRBV9 and TRBJ1-4; TRBD1 matches 8 bases. This CDR3 contains 15 residues. Losses at the gene ends were 4 bases for V and 8 bases for J; bases not matched to a gene: 10. Germline CDR1 reads SGDLS; CDR2 reads YYNGEE. CDR3 in amino acids: CASSFTGGTYEKLFF. The CDR3 region has the DNA TGTGCCAGCAGCTTTACAGGGGGGACATACGAAAAACTGTTTTTT.

A single count supports this clone. The chain couples TRBV7-2 to TRBJ2-1, with a possible D match to TRBD1 (6 bases). Germline V gene lookup returns CDR1 SGHTA and CDR2 FQGNSA. The CDR3 is 14 amino acids. V was clipped by 6 bases and J by 3 bases, with 12 bases between them. CDR3 in DNA: TGTGCCAGCAGACGACGGGACAACTACAATGAGCAGTTCTTC. Translated, it gives CASRRRDNYNEQFF. Filled out from reference TRBV7-2 and TRBJ2-1, the complete variable domain reads GAGVSQSPSNKVTEKGKDVELRCDPISGHTALYWYRQSLGQGLEFLIYFQGNSAPDKSGLPSDRFSAERTGGSVSTLTIQRTQQEDSAVYLCASRRRDNYNEQFFGPGTRLTVL.

This sequence joins TRBV5-1 and TRBJ2-3, with D possibly being TRBD2 (7 bases). Germline V gene data show CDR1 as SGHRS and CDR2 as YFSETQ. The CDR3 runs 15 residues. V gave up 0 bases and J gave up 4 bases, with 12 bases separating them. The CDR3 sequence: CASSLEGGSADTQYF. CDR3 nucleotides: TGCGCCAGCAGCTTGGAGGGGGGGTCGGCAGATACGCAGTATTTT.